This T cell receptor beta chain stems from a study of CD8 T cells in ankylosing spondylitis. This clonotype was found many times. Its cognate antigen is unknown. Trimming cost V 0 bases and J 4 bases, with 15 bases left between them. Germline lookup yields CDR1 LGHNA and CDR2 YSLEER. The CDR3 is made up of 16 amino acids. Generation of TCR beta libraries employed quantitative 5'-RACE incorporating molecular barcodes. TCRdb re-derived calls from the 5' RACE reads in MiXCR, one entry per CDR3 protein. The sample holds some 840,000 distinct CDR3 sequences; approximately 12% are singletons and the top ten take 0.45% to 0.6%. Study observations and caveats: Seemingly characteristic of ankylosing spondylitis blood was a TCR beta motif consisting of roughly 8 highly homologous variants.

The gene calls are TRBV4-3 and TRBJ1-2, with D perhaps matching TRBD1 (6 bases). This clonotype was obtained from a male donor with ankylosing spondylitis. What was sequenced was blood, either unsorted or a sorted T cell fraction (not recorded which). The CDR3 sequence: CASSQDLRQDSYGYTF. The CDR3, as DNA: TGCGCCAGCAGCCAAGATCTTCGACAGGACTCCTATGGCTACACCTTC.